This TCR beta chain was recorded in a study of blood T cells in healthy people across ages. Study conclusions and caveats: CMV status of donors was unknown, possibly confounding expanded clonotype changes. Researchers said unsorted PBMCs prevented a conclusive naive versus antigen-experienced comparison. In long-lived donors, naive CD4+ cell counts and diversity exceeded those of aged donors.

This clonotype has only a few counts. Its antigen is unidentified. The use of a sample-barcoded 5' primer and a J-beta primer mix characterized a second PCR of about 7 to 12 cycles. Per-sample output comprised a minimum of 2.5 million paired-end reads containing CDR3. TCRdb re-called the 5' RACE reads with MiXCR, one entry per CDR3 protein. The data contain around 750,000 distinct CDR3 sequences, about 55% of them seen just once; the ten biggest clones take up under 50%. This sequence was found in a man older than 75 in good health. Sample: blood.

The CDR3 DNA follows: TGCAGTGCTAGGGGGGGGTTCAATGAGCAGTTCTTC. This gives the protein CSARGGFNEQFF. V gene TRBV20-1 combines with J gene TRBJ2-1; TRBD2 matches 7 bases. Per germline, CDR1 DFQATT and CDR2 SNEGSKA (reference sequence). The V segment lost 3 bases and the J segment 6 bases; nucleotides outside the gene matches: 2. The CDR3 is made up of 12 amino acids.